This record concerns one T cell receptor beta chain sequence. What it binds is not known. This record comes from a study of blood T cells in healthy people across ages. Findings of the study overall: Researchers deemed the diversity estimates from one million T cells underestimates.

Whenever a sample was processed, at least 6 million PBMCs were isolated. Germline V gene data show CDR1 as SGHRS and CDR2 as YFSETQ. The CDR3 is 15 amino acids. Trimming took off 4 bases at V and 5 bases at J, with 16 bases between the two ends. With a J-beta primer mix and a sample-barcoded 5' primer, a second PCR ran roughly 6 to 11 cycles. Every single cDNA molecule received a tag from a template-switch adaptor with 12 random nucleotides. TCRdb passed the 5' RACE reads through MiXCR, listing each CDR3 protein once. Of about 680,000 distinct CDR3 sequences in the sample, over 45% were seen once. The source material was blood. The origin of this receptor is a woman aged 60-70 years in good health. The chain joins TRBV5-1 to TRBJ1-5; D call uncertain. The CDR3 reads CASSPGAGVDQPQHF. CDR3 sequence (DNA): TGCGCCAGCAGCCCGGGTGCTGGGGTTGATCAGCCCCAGCATTTT. Combining the CDR3 with reference TRBV5-1 and TRBJ1-5 gives the whole variable domain KAGVTQTPRYLIKTRGQQVTLSCSPISGHRSVSWYQQTPGQGLQFLFEYFSETQRNKGNFPGRFSGRQFSNSRSEMNVSTLELGDSALYLCASSPGAGVDQPQHFGDGTRLSIL.